The 14 T cell receptor beta chains presented below share a single source sample, sequenced in a study of CD8+ T cells in alopecia areata. Stated treatment: oral pan-JAK inhibitor, 5-10 mg twice daily. Extracted RNA was reverse transcribed into cDNA, the sequencing template. The table came from immunoSEQ multiplex PCR; TCRdb's copy has only in-frame clones and leaves some out. In the table there are 40,000 to 50,000 clones, 55% to 75% of which are singletons. The sequencing here drew on CD8+ T cells sorted from blood, taken at week 4, from a patient treated with tofacitinib. The source of these receptors is a human donor with alopecia areata.

The chain carries TRBV29-1 and TRBJ2-3, with D possibly matching TRBD2 (5 bases). Germline V gene data show CDR1 as SQVTM and CDR2 as ANQGSEA. V was cut by 7 bases and J by 5 bases, with 13 bases left in between. This CDR3 is 12 amino acids long. Here the CDR3 reads CSARTGGDTQYF. The CDR3 DNA reads as TGCAGCGCGAGGACTGGCGGAGATACGCAGTATTTT.

The rearrangement uses TRBV25-1 and TRBJ2-3; D possibly corresponds to TRBD2 (6 bases). V lost 2 bases, J lost 5 bases, and 11 bases lay in between. Looked up from germline, CDR1 is MGHDK and CDR2 is SYGVNS. The CDR3 totals 14 residues. The CDR3 DNA reads as TGTGCCAGCAGTGAAACGGGGGTGCAAGATACGCAGTATTTT. Its protein is CASSETGVQDTQYF.

This clone was seen a single time. The V and J genes are TRBV9 and TRBJ2-2; maybe TRBD2 (5 bases). Germline values: CDR1 SGDLS, CDR2 YYNGEE. The CDR3 runs 15 residues. The V end lost 2 bases, the J end lost 6 bases, and 14 bases lay between the germline ends. Here the CDR3 reads CASSVYGERAGELFF. As DNA, the CDR3 is TGTGCCAGCAGCGTCTACGGGGAAAGGGCCGGGGAGCTGTTTTTT.

The rearrangement uses TRBV27 and TRBJ1-2; D is undetermined. Germline V gives CDR1 MNHEY, CDR2 SMNVEV (reference sequence). CDR3 length: 16 residues. Trimming removed 1 base from V and 8 bases from J, with 20 bases in between. The CDR3 bases are TGTGCCAGCAGTTTATTCTCCACGGGGAGGCCTTTCGGCTACACCTTC. Amino acid sequence: CASSLFSTGRPFGYTF.

The V call is TRBV30, the J call TRBJ2-3, with a possible D match to TRBD1 (6 bases). Trimming stripped 2 bases from V and 5 bases from J, with 14 bases between. The CDR3 has 14 residues. CDR1 GTSNPN and CDR2 SVGIG come from the germline V gene (reference sequence). CDR3 sequence: CAWSNGARGDTQYF. The CDR3 DNA reads TGTGCCTGGAGTAATGGGGCCAGGGGAGATACGCAGTATTTT.

The CDR3 sequence: CASSSRTGVSSDEQFF. CDR3 sequence (DNA): TGTGCCAGCAGCTCCCGGACAGGGGTTTCATCGGATGAGCAGTTCTTC. The chain is built from TRBV7-8 and TRBJ2-1, with 9 bases aligning to TRBD1. Germline V gene sequence: CDR1 SGHVS, CDR2 FQNEAQ. Trimming at V came to 4 bases and at J to 8 bases, leaving 12 bases not matched to a gene. The CDR3 runs to 16 residues.

This chain links TRBV9 with TRBJ2-3; 7 bases fit TRBD2. V shed 3 bases and J 1 base; nucleotides not matched to a gene: 5. The germline V gene has CDR1 SGDLS and CDR2 YYNGEE. This CDR3 comprises 15 residues. The CDR3 reads CASSGISGGTDTQYF. DNA of the CDR3: TGTGCCAGCAGCGGTATCAGCGGGGGCACAGATACGCAGTATTTT. The whole variable domain, filled in from reference TRBV9 and TRBJ2-3, reads DSGVTQTPKHLITATGQRVTLRCSPRSGDLSVYWYQQSLDQGLQFLIQYYNGEERAKGNILERFSAQQFPDLHSELNLSSLELGDSALYFCASSGISGGTDTQYFGPGTRLTVL.

V is TRBV30 and J is TRBJ2-5; 9 positions match TRBD1. The J call is doubtful: the DNA matches TRBJ2-7 better. Germline V gene data show CDR1 as GTSNPN and CDR2 as SVGIG (reference sequence). CDR3 size: 12 residues. The CDR3 DNA sequence: TGTGCCGGGGGACAGGGAACTTACGAGCAGTACTTC. Protein sequence: CAGGQGTYEQYF.

The chain is built from TRBV5-1 and TRBJ1-2; TRBD1 might be the D (6 bases). With 4 bases removed from V and 2 bases from J, the gap between germline ends came to 9 bases. This CDR3 is built from 13 residues. From germline, CDR1 is SGHRS and CDR2 YFSETQ. Here the CDR3 reads CASSPGQNYGYTF. The CDR3 DNA is TGCGCCAGCAGCCCGGGACAAAACTATGGCTACACCTTC. The entire variable domain, with the rest obtained from reference TRBV5-1 and TRBJ1-2, is as follows: KAGVTQTPRYLIKTRGQQVTLSCSPISGHRSVSWYQQTPGQGLQFLFEYFSETQRNKGNFPGRFSGRQFSNSRSEMNVSTLELGDSALYLCASSPGQNYGYTFGSGTRLTVV.

The gene calls are TRBV4-3 and TRBJ1-1; TRBD1 agrees at 9 bases. This CDR3 is 13 amino acids long. With 1 base clipped from V and 10 bases from J, the junction kept 4 bases outside the gene matches. Germline lookup yields CDR1 LGHNA and CDR2 YSLEER. For the CDR3, the DNA is TGCGCCAGCAGCCAAGGGGGGGGACAGGGAGCTTTCTTT. This gives the protein CASSQGGGQGAFF.

V and J are TRBV29-1 and TRBJ1-2; D call uncertain. The CDR3 runs 10 residues. The germline V gene encodes CDR1 SQVTM and CDR2 ANQGSEA. The V end lost 3 bases, the J end lost 2 bases, and 1 base lay between the germline ends. The CDR3 DNA reads as TGCAGCGTTGACAACTATGGCTACACCTTC. This sequence encodes CSVDNYGYTF.

V gene TRBV27 combines with J gene TRBJ2-3; no clear D. Trimming took 5 bases from V and 0 from J, leaving 6 bases between them. CDR1 is MNHEY and CDR2 is SMNVEV in the germline V gene (reference sequence). CDR3 size: 13 residues. The CDR3 loop is CASSQFSTDTQYF. The CDR3 DNA sequence: TGTGCCAGCAGTCAGTTTAGCACAGATACGCAGTATTTT.

The J gene is TRBJ2-1, the V gene TRBV27; 10 bases are a match to TRBD2. V shed 4 bases and J 4 bases; nucleotides not matched to a gene: 4. This CDR3 region has 15 residues. Germline-derived CDR1 and CDR2 are MNHEY and SMNVEV (reference sequence). The CDR3 protein is CASSSLAGDYNEQFF. DNA of the CDR3: TGTGCCAGCAGTTCTCTAGCGGGGGATTACAATGAGCAGTTCTTC.

This sequence joins TRBV27 and TRBJ2-3; D unresolved. The CDR3 is 15 amino acids. The germline CDR1 and CDR2 sequences are MNHEY and SMNVEV (reference sequence). V was pared by 5 bases and J by 2 bases, with 14 bases between. CDR3 coding DNA: TGTGCCAGCAGTCCAACGTCGTCGTCCACAGATACGCAGTATTTT. Its translation: CASSPTSSSTDTQYF.